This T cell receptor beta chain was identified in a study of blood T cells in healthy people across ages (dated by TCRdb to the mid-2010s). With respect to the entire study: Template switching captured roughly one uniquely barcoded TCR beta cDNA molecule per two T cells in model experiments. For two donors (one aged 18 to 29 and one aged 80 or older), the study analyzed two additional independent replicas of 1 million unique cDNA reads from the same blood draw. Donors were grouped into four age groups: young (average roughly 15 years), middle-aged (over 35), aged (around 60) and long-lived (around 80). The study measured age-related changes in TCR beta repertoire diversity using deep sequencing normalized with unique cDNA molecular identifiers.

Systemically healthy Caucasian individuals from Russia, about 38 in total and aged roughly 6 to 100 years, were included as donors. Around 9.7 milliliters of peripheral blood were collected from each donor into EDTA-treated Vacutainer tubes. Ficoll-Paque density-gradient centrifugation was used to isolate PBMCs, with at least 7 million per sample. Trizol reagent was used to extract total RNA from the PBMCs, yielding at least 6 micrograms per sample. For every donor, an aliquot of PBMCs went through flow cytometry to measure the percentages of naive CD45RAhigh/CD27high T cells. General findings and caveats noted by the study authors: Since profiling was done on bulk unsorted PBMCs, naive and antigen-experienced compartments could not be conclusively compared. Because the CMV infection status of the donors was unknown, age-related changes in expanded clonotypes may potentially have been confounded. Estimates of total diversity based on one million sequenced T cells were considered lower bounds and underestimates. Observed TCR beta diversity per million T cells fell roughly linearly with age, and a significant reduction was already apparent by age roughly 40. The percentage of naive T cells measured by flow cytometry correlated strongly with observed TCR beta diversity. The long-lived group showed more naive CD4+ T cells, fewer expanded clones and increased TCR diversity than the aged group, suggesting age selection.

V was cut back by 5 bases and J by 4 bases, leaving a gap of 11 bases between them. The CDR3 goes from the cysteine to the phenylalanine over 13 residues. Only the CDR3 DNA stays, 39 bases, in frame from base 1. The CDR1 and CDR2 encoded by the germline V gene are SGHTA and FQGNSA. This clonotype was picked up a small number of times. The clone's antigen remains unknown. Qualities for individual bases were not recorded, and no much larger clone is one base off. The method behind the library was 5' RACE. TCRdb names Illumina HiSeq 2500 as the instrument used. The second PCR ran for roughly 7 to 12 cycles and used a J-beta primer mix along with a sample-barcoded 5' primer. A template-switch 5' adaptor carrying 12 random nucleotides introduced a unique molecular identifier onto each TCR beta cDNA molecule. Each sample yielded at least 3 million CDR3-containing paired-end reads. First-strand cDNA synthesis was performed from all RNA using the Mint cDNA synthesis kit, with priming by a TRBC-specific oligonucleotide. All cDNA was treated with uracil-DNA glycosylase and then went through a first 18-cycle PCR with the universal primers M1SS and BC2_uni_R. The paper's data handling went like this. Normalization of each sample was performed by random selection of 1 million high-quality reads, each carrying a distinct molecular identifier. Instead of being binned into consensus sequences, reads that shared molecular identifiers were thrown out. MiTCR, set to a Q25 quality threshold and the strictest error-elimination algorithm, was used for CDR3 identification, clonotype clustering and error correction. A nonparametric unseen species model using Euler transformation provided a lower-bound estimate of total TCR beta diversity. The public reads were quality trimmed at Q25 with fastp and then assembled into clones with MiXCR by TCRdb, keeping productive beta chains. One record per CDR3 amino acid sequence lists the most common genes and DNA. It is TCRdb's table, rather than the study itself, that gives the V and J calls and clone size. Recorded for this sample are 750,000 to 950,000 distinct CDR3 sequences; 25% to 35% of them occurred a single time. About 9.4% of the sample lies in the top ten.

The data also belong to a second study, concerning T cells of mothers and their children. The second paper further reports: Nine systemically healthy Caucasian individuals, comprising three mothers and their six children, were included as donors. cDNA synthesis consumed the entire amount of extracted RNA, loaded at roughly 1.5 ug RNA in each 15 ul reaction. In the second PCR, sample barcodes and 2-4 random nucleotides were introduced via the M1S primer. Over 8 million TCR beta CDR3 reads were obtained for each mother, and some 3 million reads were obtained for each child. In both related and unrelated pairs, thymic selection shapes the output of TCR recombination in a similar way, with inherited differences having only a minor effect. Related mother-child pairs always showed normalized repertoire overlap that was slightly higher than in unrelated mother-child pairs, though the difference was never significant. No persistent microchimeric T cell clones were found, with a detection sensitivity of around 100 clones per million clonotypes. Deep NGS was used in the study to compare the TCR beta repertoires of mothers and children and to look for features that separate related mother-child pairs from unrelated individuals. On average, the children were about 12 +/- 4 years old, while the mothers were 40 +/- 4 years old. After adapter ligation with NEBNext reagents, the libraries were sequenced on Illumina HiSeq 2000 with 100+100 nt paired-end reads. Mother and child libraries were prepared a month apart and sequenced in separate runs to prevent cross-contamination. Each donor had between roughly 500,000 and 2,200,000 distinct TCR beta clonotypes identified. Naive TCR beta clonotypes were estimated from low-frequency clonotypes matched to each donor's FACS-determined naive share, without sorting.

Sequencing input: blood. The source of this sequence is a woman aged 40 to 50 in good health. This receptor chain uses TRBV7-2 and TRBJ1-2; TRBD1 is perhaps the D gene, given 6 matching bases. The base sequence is TGTGCCAGCAGCATTCAGGGGCCCTATGGCTACACCTTC. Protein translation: CASSIQGPYGYTF.